What follows are 13 T cell receptor beta chains derived from one specimen sequenced in a study of beta chain features in type 1 diabetes (dated by TCRdb to 2017 to 2018). Library preparation used the immunoSEQ multiplex PCR assay. The entire amount of isolated RNA was reverse transcribed using the High Capacity cDNA Reverse Transcription Kit, so the sequenced TCRB transcripts were expressed ones. This is the immuneACCESS table as TCRdb keeps it, with only in-frame sequences that have V and J called. A part of the clones is gone; compared with another copy, unresolved V genes explain less than half, and the rest is unexplained. Recorded for this sample are approximately 200,000 clones; 7.5% to 10% of them occurred a single time. In total, the top ten clones hold approximately 0.035% of the sample. Source material: naive CD4+ T cells from blood. Reading the label with the study, this specimen's cell subset or site is: true naive CD4+ T cells. The receptors were gathered from a young woman in good health.

The rearrangement links TRBV9 to TRBJ2-2; no definite D call. Trimming took 2 bases from V and 4 from J, leaving 9 bases between them. Per germline, CDR1 SGDLS and CDR2 YYNGEE. The CDR3 extends over 14 amino acids. CDR3 loop: CASSVGQITGELFF. CDR3 DNA: TGTGCCAGCAGCGTGGGCCAGATCACCGGGGAGCTGTTTTTT.

This clone was observed many times. The rearrangement uses TRBV23-1 and TRBJ2-7; D not certain. TRBV23-1 has ORF status, its function being uncertain. V was shortened by 6 bases and J by 7 bases, with 7 bases between the two germline ends. The length of the CDR3 is 10 residues. CDR3 in DNA: TGCGCCAGCAGGTACGGGGAGCAGTACTTC. It specifies CASRYGEQYF.

The chain combines TRBV28 with TRBJ2-7; D perhaps matches TRBD1 (6 bases). The V gene's germline CDR1 is MDHEN and CDR2 SYDVKM. This CDR3 contains 13 residues. The ends were cut back, 0 bases at V and 3 bases at J, with 6 bases in the middle. CDR3 sequence (DNA): TGTGCCAGCAGTTTATGGGACAGCTACGAGCAGTACTTC. Translating gives CASSLWDSYEQYF.

This clone was seen at least ten times. V and J are TRBV29-1 and TRBJ2-7; D perhaps matches TRBD1 (6 bases). Germline CDR1 SQVTM, CDR2 ANQGSEA. The CDR3 extends over 12 amino acids. Trimming took off 4 bases at V and 6 bases at J, with 13 bases between the two ends. In nucleotides, the CDR3 is TGCAGCGTTGCACCAGGGGCCGGCGAGCAGTACTTC. Residues: CSVAPGAGEQYF.

This clone was seen a few times. The rearrangement uses TRBV6-1 and TRBJ2-1, with 8 positions matching TRBD2. CDR1 is MNHNS, CDR2 SASEGT, per germline. V gave up 6 bases and J gave up 9 bases; unmatched junction bases: 7. This CDR3 spans 13 amino acids. In DNA, the CDR3 is TGTGCCAGCAGGTCCGGGGGGGCCTTTGAGCAGTTCTTC. Amino acid sequence: CASRSGGAFEQFF.

This clone has only a few counts. The chain carries TRBV2 and TRBJ1-1; 8 positions match TRBD1. The germline gives CDR1 SNHLY, CDR2 FYNNEI. V gave up 4 bases and J gave up 3 bases; unmatched junction bases: 4. The CDR3 loop spans 14 amino acids. The CDR3: CASSGQGRDTEAFF. CDR3 bases: TGTGCCAGCAGTGGACAGGGGAGGGACACTGAAGCTTTCTTT.

In this sample, this clone turned up many times. The CDR3 DNA reads TGTGCCAGCAGGGGACAGGGACTCACAGATACGCAGTATTTT. Translation gives CASRGQGLTDTQYF. V gene TRBV7-9 combines with J gene TRBJ2-3; TRBD1 matches 9 bases. Per the germline V gene, CDR1 is SEHNR and CDR2 is FQNEAQ (reference sequence). This CDR3 is built from 14 residues. V gave up 6 bases and J gave up 2 bases; unmatched junction bases: 3.

The sample holds a few counts of this clone. This chain links TRBV18 with TRBJ2-3, with D unclear. This CDR3 is 14 amino acids long. Trimming took off 4 bases at V and 0 bases at J, with 8 bases between the two ends. Germline assignment: CDR1 KGHSH and CDR2 LQKENI. As DNA, the CDR3 is TGTGCCAGCTCACTATATACTAGCACAGATACGCAGTATTTT. Translated: CASSLYTSTDTQYF.

Concerning this clone: One junction end disagrees with the germline gene, perhaps due to a read error. The V and J genes are TRBV10-3 and TRBJ2-3; TRBD2 agrees at 9 bases. Looked up from germline, CDR1 is ENHRY and CDR2 is SYGVKD. The CDR3 consists of 17 residues. The CDR3 DNA reads TGTACCATCAGTGAGTCCACAGGACTAGCGTCCACAGATACGCAGTATTTT. Translating gives CTISESTGLASTDTQYF.

The chain is built from TRBV7-8 and TRBJ2-7; 9 bases are shared with TRBD1. Germline V gene lookup returns CDR1 SGHVS and CDR2 FQNEAQ. With 5 bases clipped from V and 2 bases from J, the junction kept 10 bases outside the gene matches. The CDR3 has 16 amino acids. CDR3 in DNA: TGTGCCAGCAGCACCCGGACAGGGGAAATGCCCTACGAGCAGTACTTC. It translates to CASSTRTGEMPYEQYF.

This clone was found a few times. The chain links TRBV4-2 to TRBJ2-1, with 7 positions matching TRBD2. The CDR3 extends over 20 amino acids. CDR1 LGHNA and CDR2 YNFKEQ come from the germline V gene. V shed 3 bases and J 0 bases; nucleotides not matched to a gene: 17. The CDR3 nucleotides are TGTGCCAGCAGCCACCCGAACCGAGCTAGCGGAAAAAGCTCCTACAATGAGCAGTTCTTC. Translating gives CASSHPNRASGKSSYNEQFF.

The chain carries TRBV5-5 and TRBJ2-1, with D possibly TRBD1 on 5 matching bases. V lost 4 bases and J 2 bases, leaving 13 bases between the germline ends. CDR3 length: 15 amino acids. The V gene's germline CDR1 is SGHKS and CDR2 YYEKEE (reference sequence). CDR3 DNA sequence: TGTGCCAGCAGCGCAGTCCCAGGGACCTACAATGAGCAGTTCTTC. Translating gives CASSAVPGTYNEQFF.

This chain joins TRBV7-8 and TRBJ1-6; D not resolved. Germline V gene data show CDR1 as SGHVS and CDR2 as FQNEAQ. The V gene lost 3 bases and the J gene lost 5 bases, with 14 bases spanning the gap. The CDR3 totals 16 residues. CDR3: CASSFVGRPDNSPLHF. The CDR3 DNA reads as TGTGCCAGCAGCTTCGTTGGGAGGCCCGATAATTCACCCCTCCACTTT.